This T cell receptor (beta chain) was sequenced during a study of T cell responses to AZD1222 COVID-19 vaccine. Regarding this clone: Its antigen is unidentified.

Whole-study results and caveats: Among the donors, most were white British and more were female, and clonal diversity was possibly underestimated. Two AZD1222 doses significantly raised spike-specific TCR breadth and depth over controls.

Combined were second doses at about 4 or about 12 weeks. Per germline, CDR1 SQVTM and CDR2 ANQGSEA. V was shortened by 4 bases and J by 5 bases, with 17 bases between the two germline ends. CDR3 length: 14 amino acids. Data came from immunoSEQ multiplex PCR; TCRdb stores just in-frame clones and leaves some out. The sample shows around 150,000 clones, 88% of them seen only once. The sample was peripheral blood, taken 28 days after the second AZD1222 dose. The chain combines TRBV29-1 with TRBJ1-1; TRBD1 might be the D (6 bases). The origin of this receptor is an adult who received the AZD1222 COVID-19 vaccine. As DNA, the CDR3 is TGCAGCGTTGGAAACTGGGGTAGGGGGACTGAAGCTTTCTTT. Encoded protein: CSVGNWGRGTEAFF.